The T cell receptor beta chain under discussion was sequenced for a study of blood T cell repertoires in COVID-19. The CDR3 loop spans 14 amino acids. Germline CDR1 reads MNHEY; CDR2 reads SVGEGT. The V end was cut by 4 bases, the J end by 2 bases, with 8 bases between. Per the study methods: Amplification of reference gene primers provided the estimated nucleated cell counts. TCRdb's copy holds only in-frame clones and misses some; the assay was immunoSEQ multiplex PCR. The V and J calls and clone size are taken from that table; D and trimming were inferred from the DNA. Among about 120,000 clones, less than 90% were seen once, and the ten largest hold around 9.9%.

Input material: peripheral blood. This TCR derives from a man older than 75 with acute or convalescent COVID-19. The chain recombines TRBV6-2 or TRBV6-3 with TRBJ2-2, with D perhaps matching TRBD1 (5 bases). CDR3: CASSSTVNTGELFF. As DNA, the CDR3 is TGTGCCAGCAGTTCGACAGTTAACACCGGGGAGCTGTTTTTT.